The 18 T cell receptor beta chains below were found in one sample sequenced in a study of CD8 T cells in Susac syndrome. The RNA input was roughly 0.45 to 1 ug, and it was reverse transcribed with random hexamers. TCRdb re-derived calls from the immunoSEQ multiplex PCR reads in MiXCR, one entry per CDR3 protein. The sample gives fewer than 150,000 distinct CDR3 sequences, 94% of which show up once; over 0.25% is in the top ten. Input material: CD8+ T cells from PBMCs. The receptors were sampled from a human donor in good health.

This clonotype appeared a single time. The V gene is TRBV19, the J gene TRBJ2-3; D uncertain. The CDR3 covers 13 residues. CDR1 LNHDA and CDR2 SQIVND come from the germline V gene (reference sequence). The V end was cut by 6 bases, the J end by 0 bases, with 7 bases between. The CDR3 protein is CASRMGSTDTQYF. The CDR3 nucleotides are TGTGCCAGTAGGATGGGGAGCACAGATACGCAGTATTTT.

The V call is TRBV30, the J call TRBJ2-3, with no clear D. This CDR3 spans 10 amino acids. Germline values: CDR1 GTSNPN, CDR2 SVGIG (reference sequence). The V gene lost 6 bases and the J gene lost 6 bases, with 7 bases spanning the gap. CDR3 amino acids: CACLWDTQYF. DNA of the CDR3: TGTGCCTGCCTTTGGGATACGCAGTATTTT.

This clonotype was found a few times. The rearrangement uses TRBV19 and TRBJ2-1; D unclear. Trimming cost V 9 bases and J 8 bases, with 14 bases left between them. This CDR3 has 12 amino acids. Germline CDR1 LNHDA, CDR2 SQIVND (reference sequence). The CDR3 coding sequence is TGTGCCAGCAGTCCCGGTGGCGATGAGCAGTTCTTC. Its protein product is CASSPGGDEQFF.

The J gene is TRBJ2-7, the V gene TRBV27; 8 bases are shared with TRBD2. This CDR3 comprises 14 residues. Germline lookup yields CDR1 MNHEY and CDR2 SMNVEV (reference sequence). Trimming cost V 5 bases and J 5 bases; bases outside gene matches: 8. The CDR3 sequence is CASSDRTSSDEQYF. In DNA form, the CDR3 reads TGTGCCAGCAGTGATCGGACTAGCTCTGACGAGCAGTACTTC.

The rearrangement links TRBV18 to TRBJ2-7; D is undetermined. This CDR3 spans 17 amino acids. Germline V CDR1 and CDR2: KGHSH, LQKENI. V dropped 3 bases and J dropped 6 bases, with 24 bases sitting between them. This CDR3 reads CASSPEGPRALGGEQYF. CDR3 coding DNA: TGTGCCAGCTCACCGGAAGGGCCAAGAGCCCTAGGCGGCGAGCAGTACTTC.

V is TRBV30 and J is TRBJ1-1; D is undetermined. V dropped 3 bases and J dropped 4 bases, with 6 bases sitting between them. Germline V gene lookup returns CDR1 GTSNPN and CDR2 SVGIG (reference sequence). CDR3 size: 11 residues. CDR3 sequence: CAWRVGTEAFF. The CDR3 DNA follows: TGTGCCTGGAGGGTGGGCACTGAAGCTTTCTTT.

CDR3 in amino acids: CSAVDLAGVYEQYF. CDR3 sequence (DNA): TGCAGTGCTGTCGATCTAGCGGGAGTATACGAGCAGTACTTC. This sequence joins TRBV20-1 and TRBJ2-7; the match to TRBD2 covers 10 bases. Germline CDR1 and CDR2: DFQATT and SNEGSKA (reference sequence). The ends lost 5 bases at V and 4 bases at J; junction bases unmatched: 8. The CDR3 length is 14 residues.

J is TRBJ2-1 and V is TRBV6-6; D remains ambiguous. With 4 bases removed from V and 4 bases from J, the gap between germline ends came to 5 bases. CDR3 size: 12 residues. CDR1 and CDR2 from the germline V gene are MNHNY and SVGAGI (reference sequence). CDR3 sequence (DNA): TGTGCCAGCAGTTTACCTTACAATGAGCAGTTCTTC. Translated, it gives CASSLPYNEQFF.

This clonotype was recorded only once. The chain uses TRBV12-3 or TRBV12-4 and TRBJ2-7; the match to TRBD1 covers 9 bases. V gave up 5 bases and J gave up 4 bases; unmatched junction bases: 9. The CDR3 length is 15 residues. The CDR3 DNA is TGTGCCAGCAGTCCAACAGGGGGCAATCCGTACGAGCAGTACTTC. Translation gives CASSPTGGNPYEQYF.

This chain joins TRBV27 and TRBJ2-7; 11 nucleotides align to TRBD2. From germline, CDR1 is MNHEY and CDR2 SMNVEV (reference sequence). Trimming took 2 bases from V and 6 from J; bases not matched to a gene: 3. The CDR3 extends over 14 amino acids. In nucleotides, the CDR3 is TGTGCCAGCAGTTTAGGGACTAGCGGTGTCGAGCAGTACTTC. This gives the protein CASSLGTSGVEQYF.

The gene calls are TRBV7-3 and TRBJ2-7, with 7 bases identical to TRBD2. CDR1 and CDR2 from the germline V gene are SGHTA and FQGTGA. This CDR3 has 15 amino acids. V lost 1 base to trimming and J lost 1 base; unmatched junction nucleotides: 4. The CDR3 nucleotides are TGTGCCAGCAGCTTAAGCCAAGCGGGATCCTACGAGCAGTACTTC. As protein: CASSLSQAGSYEQYF.

The genes are TRBV30 and TRBJ1-1; D is perhaps TRBD1 (6 bases). The CDR3 covers 13 residues. Germline V gene lookup returns CDR1 GTSNPN and CDR2 SVGIG (reference sequence). V gave up 3 bases and J gave up 5 bases, with 13 bases separating them. CDR3 region: CAWSPETGTEAFF. CDR3 DNA sequence: TGTGCCTGGAGCCCTGAGACAGGAACTGAAGCTTTCTTT. Filled out from reference TRBV30 and TRBJ1-1, the complete variable domain reads SQTIHQWPATLVQPVGSPLSLECTVEGTSNPNLYWYRQAAGRGLQLLFYSVGIGQISSEVPQNLSASRPQDRQFILSSKKLLLSDSGFYLCAWSPETGTEAFFGQGTRLTVV.

The CDR3 protein is CASSSHGGTTETQYF. Here the CDR3 DNA reads TGTGCCAGCAGTTCGCACGGGGGGACTACAGAGACCCAGTACTTC. The gene calls are TRBV27 and TRBJ2-5; 7 bases match TRBD2. CDR1 and CDR2 from the germline V gene are MNHEY and SMNVEV (reference sequence). The V gene end was trimmed by 4 bases and the J gene end by 4 bases; junction bases not matched to a gene: 9. This CDR3 is 15 amino acids long.

This chain uses TRBV19 with TRBJ2-7; TRBD2 is a possible D gene (5 bases). Germline values: CDR1 LNHDA, CDR2 SQIVND (reference sequence). Trimming pared 10 bases from V and 2 bases from J, leaving 18 bases between. There are 14 residues in the CDR3. CDR3 loop: CATSTGNNPYEQYF. CDR3 sequence (DNA): TGTGCCACCTCCACCGGGAATAATCCCTACGAGCAGTACTTC.

This chain uses TRBV29-1 with TRBJ2-7; D not certain. Germline loops: CDR1 SQVTM, CDR2 ANQGSEA. CDR3 length: 12 residues. V gave up 5 bases and J gave up 3 bases, with 11 bases separating them. The DNA of the CDR3 is TGCAGCGTTAGTGTCGCTAACTACGAGCAGTACTTC. Protein product: CSVSVANYEQYF.

The V and J genes are TRBV24-1 and TRBJ2-7; possible D gene TRBD2, 6 bases. V lost 7 bases to trimming and J lost 4 bases, with 19 bases between them. From germline, CDR1 is KGHDR and CDR2 SFDVKD. The CDR3 is 15 residues long. CDR3 region: CATRESRDSHYEQYF. CDR3 nucleotides: TGTGCCACCAGGGAATCCCGGGACTCACATTACGAGCAGTACTTC.

The chain couples TRBV4-2 to TRBJ2-7; D possibly corresponds to TRBD2 (6 bases). CDR1 is LGHNA, CDR2 YNFKEQ, per germline. Deletions cut 3 bases from V and 5 bases from J, with 17 bases between. CDR3 length equals 15 residues. CDR3 loop: CASSQRGGGPNEQYF. In nucleotides, the CDR3 is TGTGCCAGCAGCCAGCGGGGAGGAGGGCCTAACGAGCAGTACTTC.

The chain has TRBV6-5 and TRBJ2-3; 11 bases align to TRBD2. The trim removed 4 bases at V and 5 bases at J, leaving 8 bases unmatched. This CDR3 has 16 residues. CDR1 is MNHEY, CDR2 SVGAGI, per germline. The CDR3 region is CASSFTSGSLGDTQYF. The DNA for the CDR3 is TGTGCCAGCAGTTTCACTAGCGGGAGTTTGGGAGATACGCAGTATTTT.